This TCR beta chain was documented in a study of T cell responses to AZD1222 COVID-19 vaccine. Libraries were prepared by immunoSEQ multiplex PCR; TCRdb keeps only in-frame clonotypes and omits some of them. The table records 120,000 to 150,000 clones, roughly 90% of them present only once. This CDR3 has 19 residues. The V gene's germline CDR1 is SEHNR and CDR2 FQNEAQ (reference sequence). The junction had 9 bases not matched to a gene; V was cut back by 5 bases and J by 0 bases. The study's findings and limits: Donors were mostly white British, more females; clonal diversity possibly underestimated. Spike-specific TCR breadth and depth rose after two AZD1222 doses. Dominant at 160-218 and 743-854, vaccine-associated CD4 TCRs also spanned spike. Of spike-specific TCRs, nearly half reportedly target regions left unmutated in variants.

As concerns this clone: Its specificity is not known.

The gene calls are TRBV7-9 and TRBJ2-1; 14 nucleotides line up with TRBD2. The sample here was peripheral blood, taken on day 0 of AZD1222 vaccination. This sequence was found in an adult in good health. DNA of the CDR3: TGTGCCAGCAGCCCGCTGGGGACTAGCGGGGGTAGCTCCTACAATGAGCAGTTCTTC. Protein product: CASSPLGTSGGSSYNEQFF.